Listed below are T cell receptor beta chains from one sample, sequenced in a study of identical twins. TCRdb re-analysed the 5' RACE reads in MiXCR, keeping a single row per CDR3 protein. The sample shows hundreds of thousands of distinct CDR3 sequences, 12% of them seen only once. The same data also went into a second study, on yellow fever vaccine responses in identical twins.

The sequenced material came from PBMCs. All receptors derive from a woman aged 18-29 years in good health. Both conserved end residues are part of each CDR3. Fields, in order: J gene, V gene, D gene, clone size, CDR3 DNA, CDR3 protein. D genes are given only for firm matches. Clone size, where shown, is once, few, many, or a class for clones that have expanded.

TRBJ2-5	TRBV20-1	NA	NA	TGCAGTGCTAGAGATTGGTGGGGTGGGGAGACCCAGTACTTC	CSARDWWGGETQYF
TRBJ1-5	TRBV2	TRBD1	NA	TGTGCCAGCAGAAATCAGGGGGGTAATCAGCCCCAGCATTTT	CASRNQGGNQPQHF
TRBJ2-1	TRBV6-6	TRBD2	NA	TGTGCCAGCAGCGGACTAGCGGGGAATGAGCAGTTCTTC	CASSGLAGNEQFF
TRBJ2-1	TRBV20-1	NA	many	TGCAGTGCCCCTGGACAGATTGTATATGAGCAGTTCTTC	CSAPGQIVYEQFF
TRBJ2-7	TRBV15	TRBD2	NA	TGTGCCACCAGTCCACTAGCGGGAGCCGAGCAGTACTTC	CATSPLAGAEQYF
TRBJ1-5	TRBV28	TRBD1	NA	TGTGCCAGCAGCCCAGGACAGACAGGGCGTAGCAATCAGCCCCAGCATTTT	CASSPGQTGRSNQPQHF
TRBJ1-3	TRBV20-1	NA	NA	TGCAGTGCTAGTCCCTTCTCTGGAAACACCATATATTTT	CSASPFSGNTIYF
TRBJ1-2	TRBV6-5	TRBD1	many	TGTGCCAGCAGTTACACAGGGGGCTATGGCTACACCTTC	CASSYTGGYGYTF
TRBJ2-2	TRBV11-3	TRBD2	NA	TGTGCCAGCAGCTTAGGGACATCCGGGACTAGCGGGTTTAAGTTGGGAACCGGGGAGCTGTTTTTT	CASSLGTSGTSGFKLGTGELFF
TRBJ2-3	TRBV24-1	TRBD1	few	TGTGCCACCAGTGATTCCATAATGACAGGGAGCACAGATACGCAGTATTTT	CATSDSIMTGSTDTQYF
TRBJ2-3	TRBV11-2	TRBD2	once	TGTGCCAGCAGCTTCATAGCGGGGGGGGTCACAGATACGCAGTATTTT	CASSFIAGGVTDTQYF
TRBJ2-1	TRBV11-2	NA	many	TGTGCCAGTAGCGCGGGGGCCTCCTACAATGAGCAGTTCTTC	CASSAGASYNEQFF
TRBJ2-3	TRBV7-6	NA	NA	TGTGCCAGCAGCTTATTAGGGGCGGGCACAGATACGCAGTATTTT	CASSLLGAGTDTQYF
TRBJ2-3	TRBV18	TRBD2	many	TGTGCCAGCTCACCACCGGTCCTAGCGGGACCCTTCCGACCAGATACGCAGTATTTT	CASSPPVLAGPFRPDTQYF
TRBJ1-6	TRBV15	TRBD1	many	TGTGCCACCACCCAGGACAGGGGCTTTTCACCCCTCCACTTT	CATTQDRGFSPLHF
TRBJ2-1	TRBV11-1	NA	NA	TGTGCCAGTCAAAGCGGAAGGGATTTCGTCTACAATGAGCAGTTCTTC	CASQSGRDFVYNEQFF
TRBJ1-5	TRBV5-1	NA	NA	TGCGCCAGCAGCTTGGACGGACAACCCCATCAGCCCCAGCATTTT	CASSLDGQPHQPQHF
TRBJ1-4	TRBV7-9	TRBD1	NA	TGTGCCAGCAGCTTGCCTTCAGGGGGCCCGAATGAAAAACTGTTTTTT	CASSLPSGGPNEKLFF
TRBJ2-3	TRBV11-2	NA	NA	TGTGCCAGCAGCCCCCAGACGGAGACGCAGTATTTT	CASSPQTETQYF
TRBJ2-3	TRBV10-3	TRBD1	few	TGTGCCATCAGTTCGAGGGACAGGGATGGTACGCAGTATTTT	CAISSRDRDGTQYF
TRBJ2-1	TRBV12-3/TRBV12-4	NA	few	TGTGCCAGCAGTCTTAGCGGAGAGGCGGGTGAGCAGTTCTTC	CASSLSGEAGEQFF
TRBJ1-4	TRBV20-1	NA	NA	TGCAGTGCTAGTGCGCGGGAAAAACTGTTTTTT	CSASAREKLFF
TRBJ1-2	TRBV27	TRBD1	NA	TGTGCCAGCAGAACCGGGACAGATAACTTAATTAACTATGGCTACACCTTC	CASRTGTDNLINYGYTF
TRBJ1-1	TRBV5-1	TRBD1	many	TGCGCCAGTGGTGGACAGGATGCCATGAACACTGAAGCTTTCTTT	CASGGQDAMNTEAFF
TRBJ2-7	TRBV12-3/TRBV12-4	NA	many	TGTGCCAGCAGTGCCATAACGTTCGAGCAGTACTTC	CASSAITFEQYF
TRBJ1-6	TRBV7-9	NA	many	TGTGCCAGCAGCCTATCGCCCACGGGTTCACCCCTCCACTTT	CASSLSPTGSPLHF
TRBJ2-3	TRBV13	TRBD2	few	TGTGCCAGCAGCTCCGGACTAGCGGGAGTTGGAATCACAGATACGCAGTATTTT	CASSSGLAGVGITDTQYF
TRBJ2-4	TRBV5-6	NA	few	TGTGCCAGCAGCACGACCCTGACCCAAAACATTCAGTACTTC	CASSTTLTQNIQYF
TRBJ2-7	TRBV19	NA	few	TGTGCCAGTAGTGGAGTCTGGACAACCTACTCCTACGAGCAGTACTTC	CASSGVWTTYSYEQYF
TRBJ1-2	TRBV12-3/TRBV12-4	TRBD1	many	TGTGCCAGCACCCTCGACAGGGGCCCGGAGAGCTATGGCTACACCTTC	CASTLDRGPESYGYTF
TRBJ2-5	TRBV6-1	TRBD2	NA	TGTGCCAGCAGTGAACCTCGGACTAGCGGGAGTAGGGAGACCCAGTACTTC	CASSEPRTSGSRETQYF
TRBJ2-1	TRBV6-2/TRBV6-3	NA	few	TGTGCCAGCAGTTACTCCCAAGCGCAGTTCTTC	CASSYSQAQFF
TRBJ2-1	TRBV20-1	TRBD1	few	TGCAGTGCTATGACAGGGGATTTGTCTGGGGAGCAGTTCTTC	CSAMTGDLSGEQFF
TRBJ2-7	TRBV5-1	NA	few	TGCGCCAGCAGCCCCACCGGTCTAGGGCACTACGAGCAGTACTTC	CASSPTGLGHYEQYF
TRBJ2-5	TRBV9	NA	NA	TGTGCCAGCAGCCCAAACAGGGACCGGGAGACCCAGTACTTC	CASSPNRDRETQYF
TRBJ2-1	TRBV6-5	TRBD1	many	TGTGCCAGCAGTTACGACCGGGACAGGGTAGGCAATGAGCAGTTCTTC	CASSYDRDRVGNEQFF
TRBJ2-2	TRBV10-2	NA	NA	TGCGCCAGCAGGGATCGGACCACGAACACCGGGGAGCTGTTTTTT	CASRDRTTNTGELFF
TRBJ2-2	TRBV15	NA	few	TGTGCCACCGCTCCATCACTTTCCACCGGGGAGCTGTTTTTT	CATAPSLSTGELFF
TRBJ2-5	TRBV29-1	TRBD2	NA	TGCAGCGTTGGCCGTAGACTAGCGGGAGGAGGGGAGACCCAGTACTTC	CSVGRRLAGGGETQYF
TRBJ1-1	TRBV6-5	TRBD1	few	TGTGCCAGCAGTTCTCTCTGGGGGGGACAGGCGAACACTGAAGCTTTCTTT	CASSSLWGGQANTEAFF
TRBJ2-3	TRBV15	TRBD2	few	TGTGCCACCAGCTATAGCGGGGGGTGGCTAAATACGCAGTATTTT	CATSYSGGWLNTQYF
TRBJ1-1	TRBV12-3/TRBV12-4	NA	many	TGTGCCAGCAGTTTAGCGGCGCCGAACACTGAAGCTTTCTTT	CASSLAAPNTEAFF
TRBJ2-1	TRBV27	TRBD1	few	TGTGCCAGCAGTCTCTGGACAGGGGGTGGTGAGCAGTTCTTC	CASSLWTGGGEQFF
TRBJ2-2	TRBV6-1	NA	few	TGTGCCAGCAGTGAACGGGTGTGGACCGGGGAGCTGTTTTTT	CASSERVWTGELFF
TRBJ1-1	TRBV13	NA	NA	TGTGCCAGCAGATACGGTCCAACTGAAGCTTTCTTT	CASRYGPTEAFF
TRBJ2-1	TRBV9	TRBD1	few	TGTGCCAGCAGCCGGGGACAGGGCGGCTACAATGAGCAGTTCTTC	CASSRGQGGYNEQFF
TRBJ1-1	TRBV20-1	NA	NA	TGCAGTGCAACCTACAGATCTCTCATGAACACTGAAGCTTTCTTT	CSATYRSLMNTEAFF
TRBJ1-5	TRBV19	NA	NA	TGTGCCAGTAGTCCCCGGGTGGGTCAGCCCCAGCATTTT	CASSPRVGQPQHF
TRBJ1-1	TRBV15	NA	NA	TGTGCCACCAGCAGTTACACTGAAGCTTTCTTT	CATSSYTEAFF
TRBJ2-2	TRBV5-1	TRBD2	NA	TGCGCCAGCAGAGTTCCGGGACTACCGAACACCGGGGAGCTGTTTTTT	CASRVPGLPNTGELFF
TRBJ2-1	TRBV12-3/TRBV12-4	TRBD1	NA	TGTGCCAGCAACTCGGACAGGGGGCTTTACAATGAGCAGTTCTTC	CASNSDRGLYNEQFF
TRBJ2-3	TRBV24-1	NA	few	TGTGCCACCCGCTCTACTTCAGCCACAGATACGCAGTATTTT	CATRSTSATDTQYF
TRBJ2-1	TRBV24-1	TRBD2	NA	TGTGCCACCAGTGATTTGCTAGCGGGAGATATCGGTGAGCAGTTCTTC	CATSDLLAGDIGEQFF
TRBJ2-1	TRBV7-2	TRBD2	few	TGTGCCAGCAGCTTCTATACCCCGGGACTAGCGGGGGGGTCCGCCGGGGCCTACAATGAGCAGTTCTTC	CASSFYTPGLAGGSAGAYNEQFF
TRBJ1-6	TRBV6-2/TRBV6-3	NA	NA	TGTGCCAGCAGTTACCCTCCATCCGCGCCCCTCCACTTT	CASSYPPSAPLHF